A single sample is the source of the 15 T cell receptor beta chains below, sequenced in a study of cytomegalovirus exposure and HLA in healthy donors. This PCR relied on a set of 60 Vbeta primers and 13 Jbeta primers. Produced via immunoSEQ multiplex PCR; TCRdb's table is partial and in-frame only. The sample has 75,000 to 90,000 clones, roughly 9.1% seen once; the top ten hold roughly 22%. The sequencing sample was made of PBMCs. The receptor source for this set is a man between 60 and 70 years old in good health and CMV-seropositive.

This clone has more than one count but fewer than ten. The chain links TRBV5-5 to TRBJ2-7, with TRBD1 matching over 9 bases. The CDR3 sequence is 14 residues long. Germline V gene data show CDR1 as SGHKS and CDR2 as YYEKEE (reference sequence). V shed 0 bases and J 7 bases; nucleotides not matched to a gene: 5. CDR3 amino acids: CASSLGQGGREQYV. The DNA for the CDR3 is TGTGCCAGCAGCTTGGGACAGGGGGGGAGGGAGCAGTACGTC.

The V gene is TRBV5-1, the J gene TRBJ1-3; 7 nucleotides line up with TRBD1. The CDR3 is 16 residues long. V shed 4 bases, J shed 2 bases, and the junction held 9 bases outside the gene matches. Germline assignment: CDR1 SGHRS and CDR2 YFSETQ. The CDR3 nucleotides are TGCGCCAGCAGCCCCGGGGACAGTCGAACTGGAAACACCATATATTTT. It is translated as CASSPGDSRTGNTIYF.

This clone was observed a few times. The V and J genes are TRBV4-2 and TRBJ2-3, with D perhaps TRBD2 (7 bases). V was trimmed by 6 bases and J by 2 bases, leaving 15 bases between them. CDR3 length: 15 residues. Germline V gene data show CDR1 as LGHNA and CDR2 as YNFKEQ. Here the CDR3 reads CASRMEGGHTDTQYF. The CDR3 coding sequence is TGTGCCAGCAGGATGGAGGGGGGGCACACAGATACGCAGTATTTT.

The chain is built from TRBV30 and TRBJ2-7; 8 bases are shared with TRBD2. This CDR3 spans 16 amino acids. The V gene's germline CDR1 is GTSNPN and CDR2 SVGIG (reference sequence). Germline trimming cut 4 bases from V and 0 bases from J; bases unmatched to any gene: 11. For the CDR3, the DNA is TGTGCCTGGATGGGGGTTAGCGGGGCCAGCTCCTACGAGCAGTACTTC. The encoded protein is CAWMGVSGASSYEQYF.

This clone was seen only a few times. The chain links TRBV5-1 to TRBJ1-1, with a weak D call TRBD1 (6 bases). The CDR3 totals 15 residues. V was shortened by 0 bases and J by 4 bases, with 13 bases between the two germline ends. CDR1 and CDR2 from the germline V gene are SGHRS and YFSETQ. The CDR3 region has the DNA TGCGCCAGCAGCTTGGCCGGGGGGCAGAGCACTGAAGCTTTCTTT. It encodes CASSLAGGQSTEAFF.

This clone was recorded at least ten times. The rearrangement uses TRBV6-1 and TRBJ2-5; tentative D call: TRBD1 (6 bases). The CDR3 consists of 13 residues. Germline loops: CDR1 MNHNS, CDR2 SASEGT. The V end was cut by 8 bases, the J end by 3 bases, with 13 bases between. CDR3 residues: CASVRGSEETQYF. The CDR3 bases are TGTGCCAGCGTTAGGGGGTCTGAAGAGACCCAGTACTTC.

The chain is built from TRBV7-9 and TRBJ2-7, with TRBD2 as a possible D gene (5 bases). The CDR3 length is 14 residues. The V gene's germline CDR1 is SEHNR and CDR2 FQNEAQ (reference sequence). Trimming removed 5 bases from V and 2 bases from J, with 13 bases in between. The chain's CDR3 is CASSPRTAPYEQYF. The CDR3 nucleotides read TGTGCCAGCAGCCCGAGGACTGCCCCCTACGAGCAGTACTTC.

The chain couples TRBV7-3 to TRBJ1-1; TRBD1 might be the D (5 bases). The germline V and J ends were trimmed by 4 bases and 1 base, with 10 bases remaining between them. The CDR3 has 14 amino acids. From germline, CDR1 is SGHTA and CDR2 FQGTGA. The CDR3 DNA follows: TGTGCCAGCAGCTCCGGGGGTTCGAACACTGAAGCTTTCTTT. Its translation: CASSSGGSNTEAFF.

This chain connects TRBV7-8 to TRBJ1-2; TRBD1 aligns across 9 bases. The germline V gene encodes CDR1 SGHVS and CDR2 FQNEAQ. V was pared by 5 bases and J by 0 bases, with 13 bases of the junction left unmatched. The CDR3 covers 18 residues. Here the CDR3 reads CASSKMTGGFIPNYGYTF. The CDR3 coding sequence is TGTGCCAGCAGCAAGATGACAGGGGGTTTTATTCCTAACTATGGCTACACCTTC.

Only a few counts were recorded for this clone. The chain links TRBV6-6 to TRBJ2-5; 8 bases match TRBD1. Unmatched junction bases numbered 5, after V lost 0 bases and J lost 5 bases. The CDR3 covers 15 residues. Germline-derived CDR1 and CDR2 are MNHNY and SVGAGI (reference sequence). The CDR3 DNA reads TGTGCCAGCAGTTACTCGGACAGGGTATGGGAGACCCAGTACTTC. As protein: CASSYSDRVWETQYF.

This clone was observed a handful of times. The gene calls are TRBV10-3 and TRBJ2-5; 12 bases are a match to TRBD2. V shed 10 bases, J shed 2 bases, and the junction held 8 bases outside the gene matches. Germline V gene data show CDR1 as ENHRY and CDR2 as SYGVKD. The CDR3 contains 15 residues. For the CDR3, the DNA is TGTGCCACCACCCCCGGGACTAGCGGGCAAGAGACCCAGTACTTC. It is translated as CATTPGTSGQETQYF.

The gene calls are TRBV28 and TRBJ2-7; D perhaps matches TRBD2 (6 bases). There are 11 residues in the CDR3. Germline lookup yields CDR1 MDHEN and CDR2 SYDVKM. The germline V and J ends were trimmed by 3 bases and 10 bases, with 10 bases remaining between them. In DNA form, the CDR3 reads TGTGCCAGCAGTTTCGGGAGATTACAGTACTTC. The encoded protein is CASSFGRLQYF.

The chain recombines TRBV28 with TRBJ1-6; 9 bases map to TRBD1. The CDR3 covers 14 residues. CDR1 and CDR2 (germline): MDHEN, SYDVKM. J was trimmed by 8 bases and V by 3 bases; bases with no gene match: 2. The CDR3 reads CASSLRQGDSPLHF. The CDR3 bases are TGTGCCAGCAGTTTGCGACAGGGGGATTCACCCCTCCACTTT.

This clone was seen a handful of times. The genes are TRBV7-6 and TRBJ2-3; a weak D match, TRBD2 (6 bases). The V gene lost 0 bases and the J gene lost 0 bases, with 13 bases spanning the gap. The CDR3 is 17 amino acids. CDR1 and CDR2 from the germline V gene are SGHVS and FNYEAQ. CDR3 coding DNA: TGTGCCAGCAGCTTAGCGCAGTCCGGGACTAGCACAGATACGCAGTATTTT. It yields the protein CASSLAQSGTSTDTQYF.

The chain recombines TRBV6-4 with TRBJ2-2, with a possible D match to TRBD2 (7 bases). The germline V and J ends were trimmed by 6 bases and 1 base, with 12 bases remaining between them. The CDR3 runs to 15 residues. The germline V gene has CDR1 MRHNA and CDR2 SNTAGT. The CDR3: CASSRGARNTGELFF. The CDR3 bases are TGTGCCAGCAGCCGGGGGGCACGGAACACCGGGGAGCTGTTTTTT.